This T cell receptor beta chain was obtained from a study of cytomegalovirus exposure and HLA in healthy donors. Study observations and caveats: Later analysis suggested most CMV-associated TCR beta chains were HLA-restricted. The study designated over 150 TCR beta chains cytomegalovirus-associated.

Use of 60 Vbeta and 13 Jbeta primers characterized the PCR. As originally analysed: An analysis that came later counted around 80 million unique TCR beta chains, approximately 10 million shared. TCRdb's copy holds only in-frame clones and misses some; the assay was immunoSEQ multiplex PCR. For V, J and clone size, that table is used; D and trimming come from the DNA. Its listing shows approximately 50,000 clones. The germline V gene has CDR1 SEHNR and CDR2 FQNEAQ (reference sequence). The CDR3 sequence is 13 residues long. V was shortened by 1 base and J by 4 bases, with 7 bases between the two germline ends. As to this clone: The antigen remains unidentified.

This chain uses TRBV7-9 with TRBJ1-1, with D hard to call. Sequencing used PBMCs. This receptor was identified in a woman between 40 and 50 years old in good health and CMV-seronegative. CDR3: CASSLEGGTEAFF. The CDR3 nucleotides read TGTGCCAGCAGCTTAGAGGGAGGCACTGAAGCTTTCTTT.